The T cell receptor (beta chain) under discussion was sequenced for a study of long-term antiretroviral therapy in people with HIV. Study information: The earliest samples predate the 2015 immediate-ART recommendation by about a decade. General study points: Once patients were on ART, diversity went higher but still fell short of transplant donor controls. Versus controls, repertoires in people with HIV had narrower CDR3 length ranges.

Regarding this clone: The target antigen is unknown.

There were no participants with HIV treated outside the United States. Germline V lookup: CDR1 SEHNR, CDR2 FQNEAQ (reference sequence). Trimming removed 7 bases from V and 1 base from J; junction bases left unmatched: 3. The CDR3 consists of 15 residues. They ran version v3.0 of the immunoSEQ assay at survey level. Clones were read by immunoSEQ multiplex PCR, and TCRdb kept only the in-frame ones, dropping some. The sample has about 28,000 clones; roughly 78% are singletons. The sequence came from a man younger than 35 with HIV. V is TRBV7-9 and J is TRBJ2-2; 10 positions match TRBD1. Sequenced material: unsorted PBMCs, taken 1.5 years before starting antiretroviral therapy. The CDR3 spells CASNRDRGNTGELFF. The CDR3 DNA sequence: TGTGCCAGCAACCGGGACAGGGGGAACACCGGGGAGCTGTTTTTT.